This entry concerns a single TCR beta chain. What it binds is not known. The CDR3 is 13 residues long. Germline assignment: CDR1 SGHAT and CDR2 FQNNGV. The germline V and J ends were trimmed by 0 bases and 9 bases, with 6 bases remaining between them. The data stem from a study of cytomegalovirus exposure and HLA in healthy donors. General study points: Most TCR beta V segments were productive about 90% or about 30% of the time in an earlier analysis. Cytomegalovirus-associated TCR beta chains were listed, numbering 150 to 200.

Primers for the PCR totalled 60 Vbeta and 13 Jbeta. Clones were read by immunoSEQ multiplex PCR, and TCRdb kept only the in-frame ones, dropping some. The sample comprises about 230,000 clones, around 80% of which are singletons, and approximately 2.6% rests with the top ten. The clonotype comes from a woman between 55 and 75 years old in good health and CMV-seropositive. The specimen was PBMCs. The gene calls are TRBV11-2 and TRBJ1-6; D not resolved. The CDR3 region is CASSLDLSSPLHF. CDR3 DNA sequence: TGTGCCAGCAGCTTAGACCTAAGTTCACCCCTCCACTTT.